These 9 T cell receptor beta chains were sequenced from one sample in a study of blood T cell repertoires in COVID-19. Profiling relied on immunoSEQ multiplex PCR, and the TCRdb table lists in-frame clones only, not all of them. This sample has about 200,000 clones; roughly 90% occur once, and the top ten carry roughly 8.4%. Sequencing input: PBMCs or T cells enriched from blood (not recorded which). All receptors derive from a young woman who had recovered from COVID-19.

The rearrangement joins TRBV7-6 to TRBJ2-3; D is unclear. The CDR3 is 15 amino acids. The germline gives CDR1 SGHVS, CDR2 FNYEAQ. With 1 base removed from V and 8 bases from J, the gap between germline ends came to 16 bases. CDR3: CASSLDPTRGRTQYF. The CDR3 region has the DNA TGTGCCAGCAGCTTAGACCCAACCCGAGGTCGTACGCAGTATTTT.

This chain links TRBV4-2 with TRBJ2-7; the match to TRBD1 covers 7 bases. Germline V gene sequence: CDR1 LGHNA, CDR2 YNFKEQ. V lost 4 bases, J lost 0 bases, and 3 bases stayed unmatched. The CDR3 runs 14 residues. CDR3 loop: CASSPGTDSYEQYF. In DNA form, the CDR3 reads TGTGCCAGCAGCCCCGGGACAGACTCCTACGAGCAGTACTTC.

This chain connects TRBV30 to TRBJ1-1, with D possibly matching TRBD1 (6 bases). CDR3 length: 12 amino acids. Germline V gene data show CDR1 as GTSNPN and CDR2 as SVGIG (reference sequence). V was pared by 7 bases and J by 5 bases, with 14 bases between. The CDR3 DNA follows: TGTGCCTCACAGGGCGTCGGGACTGAAGCTTTCTTT. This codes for CASQGVGTEAFF. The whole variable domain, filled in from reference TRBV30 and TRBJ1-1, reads SQTIHQWPATLVQPVGSPLSLECTVEGTSNPNLYWYRQAAGRGLQLLFYSVGIGQISSEVPQNLSASRPQDRQFILSSKKLLLSDSGFYLCASQGVGTEAFFGQGTRLTVV.

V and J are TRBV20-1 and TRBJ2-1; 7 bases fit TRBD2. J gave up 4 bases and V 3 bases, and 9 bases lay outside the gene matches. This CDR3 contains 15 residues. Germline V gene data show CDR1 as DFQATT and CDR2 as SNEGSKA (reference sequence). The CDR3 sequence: CSASLLAVEYNEQFF. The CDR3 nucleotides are TGCAGTGCTAGTCTCCTAGCGGTCGAGTACAATGAGCAGTTCTTC.

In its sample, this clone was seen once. The chain's CDR3 is CASSARGTGLAKNIQYF. DNA for the CDR3: TGTGCCTCCAGCGCCCGAGGGACAGGGTTAGCCAAAAACATTCAGTACTTC. The chain links TRBV30 to TRBJ2-4, with 9 nucleotides matching TRBD1. The CDR3 is made up of 17 amino acids. V shed 7 bases, J shed 0 bases, and the junction held 13 bases outside the gene matches. The germline gives CDR1 GTSNPN, CDR2 SVGIG (reference sequence).

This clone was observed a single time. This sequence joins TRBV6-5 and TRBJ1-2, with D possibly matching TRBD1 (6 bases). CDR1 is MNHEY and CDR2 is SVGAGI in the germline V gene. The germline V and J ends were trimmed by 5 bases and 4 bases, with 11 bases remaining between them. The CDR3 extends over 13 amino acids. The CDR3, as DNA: TGTGCCAGCAGTCGAACAGGGTCCTATGGCTACACCTTC. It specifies CASSRTGSYGYTF.

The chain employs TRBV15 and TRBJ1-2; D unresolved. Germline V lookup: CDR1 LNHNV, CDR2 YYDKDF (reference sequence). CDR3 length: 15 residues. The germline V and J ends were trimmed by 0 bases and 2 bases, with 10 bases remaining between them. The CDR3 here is CATSRDKVANYGYTF. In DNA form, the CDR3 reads TGTGCCACCAGCAGAGATAAGGTAGCCAACTATGGCTACACCTTC.

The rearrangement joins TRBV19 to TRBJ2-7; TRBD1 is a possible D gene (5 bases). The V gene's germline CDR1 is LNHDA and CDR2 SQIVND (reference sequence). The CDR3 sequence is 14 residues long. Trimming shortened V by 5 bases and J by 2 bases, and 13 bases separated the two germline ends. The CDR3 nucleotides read TGTGCCAGTAGTTCGACGACAGAGCCCTACGAGCAGTACTTC. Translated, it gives CASSSTTEPYEQYF. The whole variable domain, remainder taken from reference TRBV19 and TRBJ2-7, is DGGITQSPKYLFRKEGQNVTLSCEQNLNHDAMYWYRQDPGQGLRLIYYSQIVNDFQKGDIAEGYSVSREKKESFPLTVTSAQKNPTAFYLCASSSTTEPYEQYFGPGTRLTVT.

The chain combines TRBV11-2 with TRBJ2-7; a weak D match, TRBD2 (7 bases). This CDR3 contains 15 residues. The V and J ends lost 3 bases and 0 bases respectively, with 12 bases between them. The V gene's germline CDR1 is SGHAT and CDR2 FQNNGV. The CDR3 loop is CASSLGGLNSYEQYF. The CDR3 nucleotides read TGTGCCAGCAGCTTGGGGGGGCTCAACTCCTACGAGCAGTACTTC.